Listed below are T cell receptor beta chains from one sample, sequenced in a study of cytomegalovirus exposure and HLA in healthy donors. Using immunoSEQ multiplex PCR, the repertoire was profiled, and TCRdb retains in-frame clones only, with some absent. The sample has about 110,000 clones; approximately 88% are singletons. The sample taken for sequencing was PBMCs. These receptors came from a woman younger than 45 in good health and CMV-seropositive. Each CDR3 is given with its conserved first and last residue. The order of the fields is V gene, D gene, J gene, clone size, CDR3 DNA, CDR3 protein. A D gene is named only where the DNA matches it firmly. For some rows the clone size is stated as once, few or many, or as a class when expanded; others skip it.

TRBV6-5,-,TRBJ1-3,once,TGTGCCAGCAAGAAGAGCCGCTCTGGAAACACCATATATTTT,CASKKSRSGNTIYF
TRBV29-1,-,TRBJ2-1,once,TGCAGCGTCGTGGGGGGGCAGGGCAATGAGCAGTTCTTC,CSVVGGQGNEQFF
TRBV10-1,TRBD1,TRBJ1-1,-,TGCGCCAGCACCCCTGGACAGGGAGGCACTGAAGCTTTCTTT,CASTPGQGGTEAFF
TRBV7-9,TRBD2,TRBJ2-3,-,TGTGCCAGCAGCTCCCGACTAGCGGGGTCCACAGATACGCAGTATTTT,CASSSRLAGSTDTQYF
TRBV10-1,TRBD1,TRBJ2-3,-,TGCGCCAGCGGCATCGGGGGACAGGACACAGATACGCAGTATTTT,CASGIGGQDTDTQYF
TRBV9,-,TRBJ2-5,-,TGTGCCAGCAGCGCTCAGGGCCTGGGGGAGACCCAGTACTTC,CASSAQGLGETQYF
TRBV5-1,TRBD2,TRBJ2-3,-,TGCGCCAGCACCACTAGCGGGAGGAGCACAGATACGCAGTATTTT,CASTTSGRSTDTQYF
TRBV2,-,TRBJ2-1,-,TGTGCCAGCAGAGAGACAGCAAATGAGCAGTTCTTC,CASRETANEQFF
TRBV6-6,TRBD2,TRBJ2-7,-,TGTGCCAGCAGTTCGGGACTAGCGGGGTCGAGATACGTTGCCTTC,CASSSGLAGSRYVAF
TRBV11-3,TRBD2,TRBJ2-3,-,TGTGCCAGCAGCCCCGGGCGGGGCGGGAGCGCAGATACGCAGTATTTT,CASSPGRGGSADTQYF
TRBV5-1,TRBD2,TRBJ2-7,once,TGCGCCAGCAGCTTGAAAGTGACTAGCCCCAACTCCTACGAGCAGTACTTC,CASSLKVTSPNSYEQYF
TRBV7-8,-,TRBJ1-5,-,TGTGCCAGCAGCCCCGGGACAACAAATCAGCCCCAGCATTTT,CASSPGTTNQPQHF
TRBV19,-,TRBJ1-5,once,TGTGCCAGCTCCACAGGACCCTATTCAGCCCAGCCCCAGCATTTT,CASSTGPYSAQPQHF
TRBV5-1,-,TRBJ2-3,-,TGCGCCAGCAGCCTGGACAGTCGGAGCACAGATACGCAGTATTTT,CASSLDSRSTDTQYF
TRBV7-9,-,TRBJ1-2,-,TGTGCCAGCAGCCTTCTGGGGGAGGAACCAATCCACGGCTACACCTTC,CASSLLGEEPIHGYTF
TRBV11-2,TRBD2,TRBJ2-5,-,TGTGCCAGCAGCTTAGGGGACTATCGAGAGACCCAGTACTTC,CASSLGDYRETQYF
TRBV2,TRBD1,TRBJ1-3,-,TGTGCCAGCAGTTTACAGGGGATAGGAAACACCATATATTTT,CASSLQGIGNTIYF
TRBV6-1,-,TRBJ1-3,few,TGTGCCAGCAGTGAAGCGCGAGGGTCTGGAAACACCATATATTTT,CASSEARGSGNTIYF
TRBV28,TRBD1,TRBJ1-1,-,TGTGCCAGCAGCACCGGGACAGGGTTAGCTTTCTTT,CASSTGTGLAFF
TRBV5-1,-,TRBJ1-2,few,TGCGCCAGCAGCTTCCTAGGGGGTTTCTGCACCTTC,CASSFLGGFCTF
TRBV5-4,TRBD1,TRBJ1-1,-,TGTGCCAGCAGCTTGGGCGACAGGGGAGGGACTGAAGCTTTCTTT,CASSLGDRGGTEAFF
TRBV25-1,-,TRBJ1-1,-,TGTGCCAGCAGTGAATACACTGATGAAGCTTTCTTT,CASSEYTDEAFF
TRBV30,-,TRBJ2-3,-,TGTGCCTGGAGTGTACAGGCTCTGGATACGCAGTATTTT,CAWSVQALDTQYF
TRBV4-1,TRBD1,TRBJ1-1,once,TGCGCCAGCAGCCAAAGACAGGGTGAGGGATACACTGAAGCTTTCTTT,CASSQRQGEGYTEAFF
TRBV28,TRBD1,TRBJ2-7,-,TGTGCCAGCACCCGAGGACAGGGGATCACCTACGAGCAGTACTTC,CASTRGQGITYEQYF
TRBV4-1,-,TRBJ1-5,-,TGCGCCAGCAGCCGGGGTGGCACAGGGAGCAATCAGCCCCAGCATTTT,CASSRGGTGSNQPQHF
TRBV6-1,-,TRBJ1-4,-,TGTGCCAGCAGACGGGCAGGGTGGGAAAAACTGTTTTTT,CASRRAGWEKLFF
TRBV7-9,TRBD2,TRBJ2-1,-,TGTGCCAGCAGCAAAAGCGGGGGGGCGTGGAATGAGCAGTTCTTC,CASSKSGGAWNEQFF
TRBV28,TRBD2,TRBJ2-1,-,TGTGCCAGCAACCTACCAGCGGGGAATGAGCAGTTCTTC,CASNLPAGNEQFF
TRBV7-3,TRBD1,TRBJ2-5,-,TGTGCCAGCAGTCACCCTCACCGGGACAGCAGCTTGGAGACCCAGTACTTC,CASSHPHRDSSLETQYF
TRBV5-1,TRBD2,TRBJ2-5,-,TGCGCCAGCAGCTTGTTCTCTAGCGGACAAGAGACCCAGTACTTC,CASSLFSSGQETQYF
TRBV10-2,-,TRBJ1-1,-,TGCGCCAGCAGCAGGGTTAATAGGGGTACCACTGAAGCTTTCTTT,CASSRVNRGTTEAFF
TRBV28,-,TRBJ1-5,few,TGTGCCAGCCAGTTCCCTCAGGGGATGAGCAATCAGCCCCAGCATTTT,CASQFPQGMSNQPQHF
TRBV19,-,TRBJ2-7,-,TGTGCCAGTAGTAATCAGGGGCAGGGCTCCTACGAGCAGTACTTC,CASSNQGQGSYEQYF
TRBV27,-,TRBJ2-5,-,TGTGCCAGCAGTTTAAGGGCGGGCAGGGGGGAGGAAGAGACCCAGTACTTC,CASSLRAGRGEEETQYF
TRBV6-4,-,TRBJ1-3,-,TGTGCCAGCAGTGACTTAGGGGTTAGAAACACCATATATTTT,CASSDLGVRNTIYF
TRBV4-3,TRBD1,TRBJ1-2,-,TGCGCCAGCAGCCGCGATCCCCCGACAGGGTTGATCGGCTATGGCTACACCTTC,CASSRDPPTGLIGYGYTF
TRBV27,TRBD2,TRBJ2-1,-,TGTGCCAGCAGTTCCCGGACTAGCGGGAGGGTCAATGAGCAGTTCTTC,CASSSRTSGRVNEQFF
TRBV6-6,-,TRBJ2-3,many,TGTGCCAGCACAGGGGGGATCCGCACAGATACGCAGTATTTT,CASTGGIRTDTQYF
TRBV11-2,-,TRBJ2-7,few,TGTGCCAGCAGCCTAGACAGACTTTACGAGCAGTACTTC,CASSLDRLYEQYF
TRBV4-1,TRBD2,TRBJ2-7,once,TGCGCCAGCAGCCAGTTCCCCGGGGAGGGTGGCGAGCAGTACTTC,CASSQFPGEGGEQYF
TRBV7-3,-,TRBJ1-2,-,TGTGCCAGCAGCCCGAACGGGGGCTATGGCTACACCTTC,CASSPNGGYGYTF
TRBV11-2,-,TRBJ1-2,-,TGTGCCAGCAGCAACCACAGGGAAAGTGGCTACACCTTC,CASSNHRESGYTF
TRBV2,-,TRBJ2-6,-,TGTGCCAGCAGTTATGACTCAGGGGCCAACGTCCTGACTTTC,CASSYDSGANVLTF